The clone carrying this TCR beta chain was observed a handful of times. Its antigen is not known. Germline assignment: CDR1 LGHNA and CDR2 YNFKEQ. The J segment lost 1 base and the V segment lost 3 bases, leaving 5 bases of the junction unmatched. The CDR3 totals 17 residues. These data belong to a study of post-analysis software for immune sequencing data. Across the whole study: The disease courses spanned relapsing-remitting, secondary progressive and progressive-relapsing forms of multiple sclerosis.

Regarding the study as a whole: Roughly five TRBV segments, including TRBV5-6, TRBV5-1 and TRBV20-1, were more frequent in patients than controls. Analysis by F measure revealed that same-batch samples clustered strongly together. People with multiple sclerosis had a significantly lower normalized Chao1 diversity than controls did.

Prepared TCR beta cDNA libraries contained unique molecular identifiers. Input populations of roughly 0.85 to 11 million T cells gave rise to around 500,000 cDNA molecules. TCRdb reanalysed the PCR reads using MiXCR and keeps one entry per CDR3 protein. The sample has roughly 800,000 distinct CDR3 sequences; less than 35% are singletons. This receptor was taken from a girl between 10 and 17 years old with multiple sclerosis. V usage is TRBV4-2 and J usage is TRBJ2-1; 11 nucleotides match TRBD2. The sequencing input was blood. CDR3 residues: CASSQGSSGGSYNEQFF. DNA for the CDR3: TGTGCCAGCAGCCAGGGATCTAGCGGGGGGTCCTACAATGAGCAGTTCTTC.